The source of this TCR beta chain is a study of blood T cell repertoires in COVID-19. Study in general: The United States, Italy and Spain were the sources of the acute and convalescent COVID-19 samples.

This clone appeared a single time. Original data processing: Reference gene primer amplification gave estimated nucleated cell counts. Profiled with immunoSEQ multiplex PCR; TCRdb holds only in-frame clones, not every one. V and J calls and clone size are given by that table; D and trimming were obtained from the DNA. The sample contains 380,000 or so clones, more than 80% of which appear only once. Sample: peripheral blood. This TCR was sampled from a man aged 40-50 years with acute or convalescent COVID-19.

This chain's CDR3 is CATQAGAATDTQYF. CDR3 DNA: TGTGCCACCCAGGCGGGGGCTGCCACAGATACGCAGTATTTT. The chain has TRBV2 and TRBJ2-3; tentatively, D is TRBD2 (7 bases). CDR3 length equals 14 residues. Germline CDR1 SNHLY, CDR2 FYNNEI. The V end lost 10 bases, the J end lost 2 bases, and 16 bases lay between the germline ends.